A selection of T cell receptor beta chains follows, all from one sample in a study of shared clonotypes between healthy human individuals. Profiling relied on immunoSEQ multiplex PCR, and the TCRdb table lists in-frame clones only, not all of them. The sample carries roughly 2.5 million clones, roughly 92% recorded once. Material: naive CD4+ T cells sorted from blood. Receptors originate from a man aged 18 to 35 in good health. Each CDR3 is given with its conserved first and last residue. The D gene is left open where the match is weak. Clone size is stated in some rows and not others, as once, few, many or a class when expanded.

v_gene,d_gene,abundance,len,j_gene,CDR3nt,CDR3aa
TRBV18,.,.,14,TRBJ1-5,TGTGCCAGCTCACCACCGGGGGGCGGGCAGCCCCAGCATTTT,CASSPPGGGQPQHF
TRBV2,.,once,13,TRBJ2-5,TGTGCCAGCAGTGAATTTGGTGCCCAGACCCAGTACTTC,CASSEFGAQTQYF
TRBV7-9,.,.,18,TRBJ2-3,TGTGCCAGCAGCTTACCCCCGGGCGTGGGTCCTAGCACAGATACGCAGTATTTT,CASSLPPGVGPSTDTQYF
TRBV15,TRBD1,.,14,TRBJ2-7,TGTGCCACCAGCAGAGCAGGGGGCCTATACGAGCAGTACTTC,CATSRAGGLYEQYF
TRBV29-1,.,.,13,TRBJ2-3,TGCAGCGTTGCCGCCGCGACCACAGATACGCAGTATTTT,CSVAAATTDTQYF
TRBV27,.,.,13,TRBJ2-7,TGTGCCAGCAGTCGGACAGAATTCTACGAGCAGTACTTC,CASSRTEFYEQYF
TRBV29-1,.,.,12,TRBJ1-5,TGCAGCGTTGAGACAGCTAATCAGCCCCAGCATTTT,CSVETANQPQHF
TRBV2,.,.,15,TRBJ1-2,TGTGCCAGCAGTCTGATCCCCGTCCCAACAGGTGGCTACACCTTC,CASSLIPVPTGGYTF
TRBV11-2,.,.,14,TRBJ2-3,TGTGCCAGCAGCTTAGCCCCTAGCACAGATACGCAGTATTTT,CASSLAPSTDTQYF
TRBV7-3,.,once,15,TRBJ1-1,TGTGCCAGCAGCTTATTGCCAAGCCTCAACACTGAAGCTTTCTTT,CASSLLPSLNTEAFF
TRBV5-6,.,.,14,TRBJ2-2,TGTGCCAGCAGCTTGGGACTGCAAACGGGGGAGCTGTTTTTT,CASSLGLQTGELFF
TRBV30,.,.,16,TRBJ2-7,TGTGCCTGGAGTTGGCTGTCGGGACATAGGGGTGGCGAGCAGTACTTC,CAWSWLSGHRGGEQYF
TRBV11-2,.,.,14,TRBJ2-5,TGTGCCAGCAGCCTAGTAGTGCAGCAAGAGACCCAGTACTTC,CASSLVVQQETQYF
TRBV5-1,TRBD1,.,15,TRBJ2-2,TGCGCCAGCACCCCAGACAGGGTGGGGACCGGGGAGCTGTTTTTT,CASTPDRVGTGELFF
TRBV19,.,.,14,TRBJ2-5,TGTGCCAGTAGTATAGCCACCACCCAAGAGACCCAGTACTTC,CASSIATTQETQYF
TRBV11-2,.,.,17,TRBJ1-2,TGTGCCAGCAGCTTAGTTAGTATTGGGGTGAGGGACTATGGCTACACCTTC,CASSLVSIGVRDYGYTF
TRBV30,.,.,11,TRBJ1-3,TGTGCCTGGACGGGAGAAACCACCATATATTTT,CAWTGETTIYF
TRBV5-1,TRBD1,few,13,TRBJ1-2,TGCGCCAGCAGCCAGACAGGGGGCATTGGCTACACCTTC,CASSQTGGIGYTF
TRBV29-1,TRBD1,.,12,TRBJ1-1,TGCAGCGTTTACAGGGGGAACACTGAAGCTTTCTTT,CSVYRGNTEAFF
TRBV6-5,.,.,13,TRBJ2-5,TGTGCCAGCAGGAGGACAGCGCAAGAGACCCAGTACTTC,CASRRTAQETQYF
TRBV10-3,TRBD1,.,14,TRBJ1-3,TGTGCCATCAGTGGGACAGGGGAGGGAAACACCATATATTTT,CAISGTGEGNTIYF
TRBV2,TRBD1,.,11,TRBJ2-7,TGTGCCAGCAGGGACAGGTACGAGCAGTACTTC,CASRDRYEQYF
TRBV5-1,.,.,14,TRBJ2-2,TGCGCCAGCAGCTCGTTCATCGGCGACGGGGAGCTGTTTTTT,CASSSFIGDGELFF
TRBV5-1,TRBD2,once,17,TRBJ2-7,TGCGCCAGCAGCTTGGGGACTAGCGGGAGGGCCACCTACGAGCAGTACTTC,CASSLGTSGRATYEQYF
TRBV6-6,TRBD2,.,15,TRBJ2-5,TGTGCCAGCAGTACCCCCGGGGGGGCGCGAGAGACCCAGTACTTC,CASSTPGGARETQYF
TRBV10-3,.,few,13,TRBJ1-1,TGTGCCATCACCCCGGGACAAGGGACTGAAGCTTTCTTT,CAITPGQGTEAFF
TRBV18,TRBD1,.,14,TRBJ2-7,TGTGCCAGCTCACAGGGACAGGGGAGATGGGAGCAGTACTTC,CASSQGQGRWEQYF
TRBV5-1,.,.,15,TRBJ2-5,TGCGCCAGCAGTTTTGACAGGACCATCCAAGAGACCCAGTACTTC,CASSFDRTIQETQYF
TRBV27,TRBD2,.,16,TRBJ2-3,TGTGCCAGCAGTTCCTTCGGGGACTACCCCCATGATACGCAGTATTTT,CASSSFGDYPHDTQYF
TRBV19,.,once,13,TRBJ2-1,TGTGCCAGTAGTAAGGCAGGGTTGAATGAGCAGTTCTTC,CASSKAGLNEQFF
TRBV6-6,.,.,13,TRBJ1-4,TGTGCCAGCTCCAAGGGGGGGGATGAAAAACTGTTTTTT,CASSKGGDEKLFF
TRBV28,TRBD2,.,15,TRBJ2-5,TGTGCCAGCAGTTCGAGCGGGGGGGCCAGGGAGACCCAGTACTTC,CASSSSGGARETQYF
TRBV18,TRBD1,.,15,TRBJ2-7,TGTGCCAGCTCACCACCGTTAGGGGGCAAATACGAGCAGTACTTC,CASSPPLGGKYEQYF
TRBV6-1,TRBD2,.,15,TRBJ2-1,TGTGCCAGCAGTGAGCAAGCGGGAGGTATCGGTGAGCAGTTCTTC,CASSEQAGGIGEQFF
TRBV9,.,.,13,TRBJ1-6,TGTGCCAGCAGCGTAGCGGATAATTCACCCCTCCACTTT,CASSVADNSPLHF
TRBV6-5,.,.,15,TRBJ1-2,TGTGCCAGCAGTTACACCCAGGGGTCGGTTAGCGGCTACACCTTC,CASSYTQGSVSGYTF
TRBV10-3,.,.,15,TRBJ2-3,TGTGCCATCAGTGGGAGGTGGGATAGCACAGATACGCAGTATTTT,CAISGRWDSTDTQYF